This entry features one TCR beta chain sequence. No cognate antigen has been identified for it. Per-nucleotide qualities are absent, and no much larger clonotype sits a single base away. This record comes from a study of CD8 T cells in Susac syndrome (dated by TCRdb to 2018 to 2020). Regarding the study in general: Of the Susac syndrome patients who were sequenced, roughly 6 had clinically active disease and eight were in clinical remission. Repertoire sequencing was used to test whether CD8+ T cell activation and differentiation in Susac syndrome was antigen driven. The study compared CD8+ T cell repertoire clonality among roughly eleven healthy donors, approximately 14 Susac syndrome patients and about 16 multiple sclerosis patients. At blood withdrawal, Susac syndrome patients were either therapy-naive, taking corticosteroids (in some cases with IVIg as well), or taking IVIg alone. The paper's findings and limits, for the study overall: In the total CD8+ and CD8+ TEMRA repertoires, approximately 16 and five Susac-specific public clones, respectively, were identified. Clonal expansion was seen in Susac syndrome CD8+ repertoires, peaking in CD8+ TEMRA cells and being greater in clinically active patients than in remitting ones. The study acknowledged that relatively few individuals were included in the TCR sequencing and HLA analysis.

RNA was extracted using the RNeasy kit, and about 0.5 to 1 ug of the RNA was reverse transcribed with random hexamers. The immunoSEQ multiplex PCR assay, which covers 54 Vbeta and 13 Jbeta segments, was used to amplify TCR beta CDR3 regions. Bias from PCR amplification was corrected by using a synthetic template baseline for primer optimization and for computational correction. Per the original workflow: Reads were annotated to V, D and J genes according to IMGT and were analyzed with immunoSEQ Analyzer, with only productive sequences retained. Clonality was computed as one minus Shannon entropy normalized by log2 of the number of productive unique sequences. For each patient and control, public and private clones were evaluated within the 100 most prevalent clones. Clones were defined as Susac-specific when absent from the healthy and MS cohorts, from fewer than 1,300 published viral clones and from other ImmuneACCESS disease sequences. The raw public data were reprocessed by TCRdb itself: fastp quality trimming at Q25, MiXCR clonotype calling, in-frame beta chains only. Rows matching on CDR3 protein sequence are summarized as one entry with the most common DNA and genes. For this entry, the V and J calls and clone size follow TCRdb and not the study's own pipeline. The sample table contains tens of thousands of distinct CDR3 sequences; only one count was recorded for about 96% of them. Clones ranked in the top ten supply more than 0.35% of the sample.

High-throughput TCR beta sequencing profiled peripheral blood CD8+ and CD4+ T cells from healthy donors, Susac syndrome patients and multiple sclerosis patients. Recently defined diagnostic criteria for definite or probable disease were met by the Susac syndrome patients. Bulk CD8+ and CD4+ T cells were purified by magnetic negative isolation, whereas CD8+ TEMRA cells were enriched by FACS. Blood was collected in EDTA tubes and processed within 24 hours, with PBMCs isolated through density gradient centrifugation. PBMCs intended for TCR sequencing were cryopreserved in liquid nitrogen and were subsequently thawed in a 37 degrees C water bath. A purity of at least 90% was achieved for sorted or isolated CD4+, CD8+ and CD8+ TEMRA cells. The sequence came from a human donor with Susac syndrome. The sequencing sample was made of CD8+ T cells from PBMCs.

The sequenced DNA is TGTGCCAGCAGTCTGGGACTAGCGGGCCCCTACAATGAGCAGTTCTTC. Translated, it gives CASSLGLAGPYNEQFF. The sequence is built from TRBV6-2 or TRBV6-3 and TRBJ2-1; TRBD2 lines up with 12 middle nucleotides. The CDR3 runs 16 amino acids, cysteine and phenylalanine included. Left in the record is the CDR3 DNA by itself, 48 bases read in frame from the first base. As encoded in the germline V gene, CDR1 is MNHEY while CDR2 is SVGEGT. Compared with germline, V lacks 5 bases and J lacks 2 bases; bases without a gene match: 4.